The next 21 T cell receptor beta chains were all read from a single sample in a study of shared clonotypes between healthy human individuals. TCRdb's copy holds only in-frame clones and misses some; the assay was immunoSEQ multiplex PCR. The sample has roughly 490,000 clones; about three quarters are singletons. The source material was PBMCs. The receptors were sampled from a woman in her thirties or forties in good health. Some clones in this sample may be carry-over from other donors' samples.

CDR3 amino acids: CASSLHGTGNSNQPQHF. For the CDR3, the DNA is TGTGCCAGCAGTCTCCACGGGACAGGGAATAGCAATCAGCCCCAGCATTTT. The rearrangement uses TRBV27 and TRBJ1-5, with TRBD1 identical over 9 bases. This CDR3 spans 17 amino acids. In germline, CDR1 is MNHEY, CDR2 SMNVEV (reference sequence). J gave up 0 bases and V 5 bases, and 8 bases lay outside the gene matches.

This clone appeared many times. This same CDR3 is encoded by further DNA sequences in the sample. The chain has TRBV9 and TRBJ2-3, with a tentative D call TRBD2 (6 bases). The germline gives CDR1 SGDLS, CDR2 YYNGEE. The CDR3 runs 15 residues. The V gene lost 5 bases and the J gene lost 6 bases, with 19 bases spanning the gap. Written as DNA, the CDR3 is TGTGCCAGCAGGGGACTGGGGACTTCGGGGGATACGCAGTATTTT. Amino acids: CASRGLGTSGDTQYF.

The V gene is TRBV29-1, the J gene TRBJ2-1, with D possibly TRBD2 on 6 matching bases. Germline CDR1 is SQVTM and CDR2 is ANQGSEA. V shed 4 bases and J shed 5 bases, with 12 bases lying between them. The CDR3 length is 13 residues. This CDR3 reads CSVGRPGDNEQFF. The CDR3 bases are TGCAGCGTTGGTAGACCGGGAGACAATGAGCAGTTCTTC.

Remarks on this clone: This probably arose from a read error, given a far larger clone one base away. This sequence joins TRBV30 and TRBJ2-7, with D possibly TRBD2 on 5 matching bases. The CDR3 is 15 amino acids. Trimming shortened V by 3 bases and J by 2 bases, and 17 bases separated the two germline ends. Germline CDR1 is GTSNPN and CDR2 is SVGIG (reference sequence). This CDR3 reads CAWSLGPAGTYEQYF. CDR3 nucleotides: TGTGCCTGGAGCCTCGGACCAGCCGGGACCTACGAGCAGTACTTC.

The chain joins TRBV19 to TRBJ2-7, with D possibly TRBD1 on 6 matching bases. The germline V gene has CDR1 LNHDA and CDR2 SQIVND (reference sequence). The V end lost 5 bases, the J end lost 0 bases, and 14 bases lay between the germline ends. CDR3 length: 15 amino acids. CDR3 DNA: TGTGCCAGTAGTGGACAGTACATGAGCTCCTACGAGCAGTACTTC. It encodes CASSGQYMSSYEQYF. The whole variable domain, filled in from reference TRBV19 and TRBJ2-7, reads DGGITQSPKYLFRKEGQNVTLSCEQNLNHDAMYWYRQDPGQGLRLIYYSQIVNDFQKGDIAEGYSVSREKKESFPLTVTSAQKNPTAFYLCASSGQYMSSYEQYFGPGTRLTVT.

This clone occurred a few times. The chain employs TRBV7-2 and TRBJ2-3, with D perhaps TRBD1 or TRBD2 (5 bases each). This CDR3 region has 15 residues. Germline CDR1 reads SGHTA; CDR2 reads FQGNSA. Trimming shortened V by 1 base and J by 4 bases, and 12 bases separated the two germline ends. CDR3 sequence (DNA): TGTGCCAGCAGCTTAGGAGGGCAGGGCCCAGATACGCAGTATTTT. Translation gives CASSLGGQGPDTQYF.

This sequence joins TRBV23-1 and TRBJ2-5, with TRBD1 as a possible D gene (7 bases). TRBV23-1 is annotated as an ORF whose role is uncertain. V lost 7 bases, J lost 4 bases, and 19 bases lay in between. CDR3 length: 15 amino acids. DNA of the CDR3: TGCGCCAGCACCCCAGGGGGACTTTCAAGAGAGACCCAGTACTTC. Translating it yields CASTPGGLSRETQYF.

This chain joins TRBV10-3 and TRBJ2-2; 8 bases map to TRBD2. This CDR3 has 15 amino acids. The V gene's germline CDR1 is ENHRY and CDR2 SYGVKD. V was clipped by 7 bases and J by 6 bases; unmatched bases: 10. The CDR3 here is CAIKSGLVRSGELFF. The CDR3 DNA follows: TGTGCCATCAAATCGGGACTAGTGAGGTCCGGGGAGCTGTTTTTT.

The rearrangement joins TRBV10-3 to TRBJ1-1, with 9 nucleotides matching TRBD1. With 3 bases clipped from V and 7 bases from J, the junction kept 9 bases outside the gene matches. There are 15 residues in the CDR3. The germline gives CDR1 ENHRY, CDR2 SYGVKD. The CDR3 coding sequence is TGTGCCATCAGTGACCGGGACAGGGAGGGCGGTGAAGCTTTCTTT. It specifies CAISDRDREGGEAFF.

This clone was observed once. The rearrangement uses TRBV5-1 and TRBJ2-4; D unclear. Germline V lookup: CDR1 SGHRS, CDR2 YFSETQ. V was clipped by 2 bases and J by 0 bases, with 9 bases between them. The CDR3 has 15 amino acids. CDR3 coding DNA: TGCGCCAGCAGCTTATCCTCAGTAGCCAAAAACATTCAGTACTTC. This gives the protein CASSLSSVAKNIQYF.

The chain couples TRBV27 to TRBJ2-7; maybe TRBD1 (6 bases). CDR1 and CDR2 (germline): MNHEY, SMNVEV (reference sequence). V was shortened by 2 bases and J by 3 bases, with 14 bases between the two germline ends. The CDR3 contains 15 residues. CDR3 bases: TGTGCCAGCAGTTTAGAAACAGGGCCTATCTACGAGCAGTACTTC. The encoded protein is CASSLETGPIYEQYF.

V usage is TRBV28 and J usage is TRBJ2-7; D is unresolved. The V and J ends lost 4 bases and 6 bases respectively, with 4 bases between them. The CDR3 is made up of 10 amino acids. The germline CDR1 and CDR2 sequences are MDHEN and SYDVKM. The CDR3 nucleotides read TGTGCCAGCAGTTCTCGCGAGCAGTACTTC. Encoded protein: CASSSREQYF.

This chain connects TRBV28 to TRBJ2-1, with TRBD1 matching 7 bases. Germline trimming cut 6 bases from V and 7 bases from J; bases unmatched to any gene: 12. The V gene's germline CDR1 is MDHEN and CDR2 SYDVKM. CDR3 length: 15 residues. CDR3 sequence reads: CASSPDRDNGNEQFF. CDR3 coding DNA: TGTGCCAGCAGCCCCGACAGGGATAACGGGAATGAGCAGTTCTTC.

In DNA form, the CDR3 reads TGTGCCAGCAGGTACCCCAGTGGGGGGGGAAAGTGGGTCTGTTTTAAGGAAAAACTGTTTTTT. Its translation: CASRYPSGGGKWVCFKEKLFF. The chain links TRBV28 to TRBJ1-4, with D tentatively TRBD1 (5 bases). From germline, CDR1 is MDHEN and CDR2 SYDVKM. The CDR3 is 21 residues long. Trimming stripped 6 bases from V and 8 bases from J, with 37 bases between.

This clone was detected only once. This chain uses TRBV13 with TRBJ2-3, with D tentatively TRBD1 or TRBD2 (5 bases each). The CDR3 is made up of 15 amino acids. The V gene lost 4 bases and the J gene lost 2 bases, with 13 bases spanning the gap. In germline, CDR1 is PRHDT, CDR2 FYEKMQ (reference sequence). The CDR3 region is CASSSEGLLTDTQYF. DNA of the CDR3: TGTGCCAGCAGCTCTGAGGGGTTACTCACAGATACGCAGTATTTT. The full variable domain, with the rest looked up from reference TRBV13 and TRBJ2-3, is AAGVIQSPRHLIKEKRETATLKCYPIPRHDTVYWYQQGPGQDPQFLISFYEKMQSDKGSIPDRFSAQQFSDYHSELNMSSLELGDSALYFCASSSEGLLTDTQYFGPGTRLTVL.

J is TRBJ2-7 and V is TRBV5-1; 10 bases align to TRBD2. CDR1 and CDR2 from the germline V gene are SGHRS and YFSETQ. The length of the CDR3 is 15 residues. Trimming at V came to 0 bases and at J to 2 bases, leaving 2 bases not matched to a gene. CDR3 loop: CASSLELAGAYEQYF. The DNA for the CDR3 is TGCGCCAGCAGCTTGGAGCTAGCGGGAGCCTACGAGCAGTACTTC. The whole variable domain, remainder taken from reference TRBV5-1 and TRBJ2-7, is KAGVTQTPRYLIKTRGQQVTLSCSPISGHRSVSWYQQTPGQGLQFLFEYFSETQRNKGNFPGRFSGRQFSNSRSEMNVSTLELGDSALYLCASSLELAGAYEQYFGPGTRLTVT.

The rearrangement uses TRBV7-7 and TRBJ2-5, with TRBD1 identical over 8 bases. Germline CDR1 reads SSHAT; CDR2 reads FNYEAQ (reference sequence). J gave up 5 bases and V 0 bases, and 5 bases lay outside the gene matches. The CDR3 extends over 15 amino acids. For the CDR3, the DNA is TGTGCCAGCAGCTTAGCCCCGACAGGGGAGGAGACCCAGTACTTC. Amino acids: CASSLAPTGEETQYF.

The chain is built from TRBV7-2 and TRBJ1-5; D possibly corresponds to TRBD1 (5 bases). Trimming took off 3 bases at V and 3 bases at J, with 18 bases between the two ends. The CDR3 runs 17 residues. Germline CDR1 is SGHTA and CDR2 is FQGNSA. CDR3 nucleotides: TGTGCCAGCAGCTTGTGGTCGACGGTGGGGGTCAATCAGCCCCAGCATTTT. Encoded protein: CASSLWSTVGVNQPQHF.

This clone was seen more than once but under ten times. The rearrangement joins TRBV6-5 to TRBJ1-1; D unresolved. CDR1 is MNHEY and CDR2 is SVGAGI in the germline V gene. The CDR3 sequence is 12 residues long. V shed 8 bases and J shed 3 bases, with 10 bases lying between them. CDR3 in amino acids: CASGYGYTEAFF. The CDR3 DNA reads as TGTGCCAGCGGCTATGGATACACTGAAGCTTTCTTT.

This clone was counted between two and nine times. The chain combines TRBV6-1 with TRBJ2-4; no clear D. CDR1 is MNHNS and CDR2 is SASEGT in the germline V gene. The V end lost 4 bases, the J end lost 0 bases, and 10 bases lay between the germline ends. This CDR3 is 15 amino acids long. This chain's CDR3 is CASSGIGLAKNIQYF. For the CDR3, the DNA is TGTGCCAGCAGTGGCATAGGGCTAGCCAAAAACATTCAGTACTTC.

In this sample, this clone turned up once. This chain connects TRBV7-9 to TRBJ2-1; 7 bases line up with TRBD2. The CDR3 covers 17 residues. Germline V lookup: CDR1 SEHNR, CDR2 FQNEAQ (reference sequence). The V segment lost 5 bases and the J segment 6 bases; nucleotides outside the gene matches: 16. The CDR3: CASSRYGGSFTTNEQFF. The DNA for the CDR3 is TGTGCCAGCAGCAGGTACGGGGGGTCTTTCACAACCAATGAGCAGTTCTTC.